The entry below describes one T cell receptor (beta chain). Its antigen is unknown. Some clones are missing from TCRdb's copy, which holds only in-frame ones; the method was immunoSEQ multiplex PCR. The sample includes tens of thousands of clones, 78% seen only once; the top ten take more than 3.5%. The V and J ends lost 6 bases and 7 bases, in that order; junction bases with no gene match: 5. The CDR3 consists of 14 residues. Germline lookup yields CDR1 MNHEY and CDR2 SVGAGI. The data are from a study of vaccination effects on CD4 cells after COVID-19. Study at large: Viral peptide pools were used in the ViraFEST assay to expand antigen-specific CD4+ T cells, and sequencing came afterward.

CD4+ T cell isolation took place after nine to eleven days of culture. The vaccine given was either BNT162b2 or mRNA-1273, in two doses. The vaccine recipients had no prior SARS-CoV-2 infection, with negative nucleocapsid antibodies. The V gene is TRBV6-5, the J gene TRBJ1-4; TRBD1 matches at 10 bases. This sample comprised CD4+ T cells from PBMCs cultured without peptide, obtained after COVID-19 vaccination. This TCR was recovered from a human donor who received a COVID-19 vaccine. CDR3 sequence (DNA): TGTGCCAGCAGCCAGGGACAGGGGCGTGAAAAACTGTTTTTT. Its protein is CASSQGQGREKLFF.